This section outlines one T cell receptor beta chain sequence together with its context. The data belong to a study of Ad26.COV2.S vaccination and SARS-CoV-2 variants. This table comes from immunoSEQ multiplex PCR, and its TCRdb copy is limited to in-frame clones, with some not included. The sample lists around 270,000 clones, 70% to 90% seen once, with less than 3.5% in the top ten. The V gene lost 0 bases and the J gene lost 0 bases, with 9 bases spanning the gap. Germline-derived CDR1 and CDR2 are SGDLS and YYNGEE. CDR3 length: 16 residues. Treatment described: approximately 18 received Ad26.COV2.S at low or high dose, single or two shots; 5 received placebo; per-sample allocation not given. On day 63 after the first injection, vaccine and placebo recipients gave samples.

The source material was peripheral blood, sampled in a trial of Ad26.COV2.S vaccine versus placebo. The sequence came from a person between 18 and 59 years old who received the Ad26.COV2.S COVID-19 vaccine or a placebo. The genes are TRBV9 and TRBJ2-2; possibly TRBD1 for D (6 bases). For the CDR3, the DNA is TGTGCCAGCAGCGTAGTAACAGGGTCGAACACCGGGGAGCTGTTTTTT. As protein: CASSVVTGSNTGELFF.